This TCR beta chain is drawn from a study of cytomegalovirus exposure and HLA in healthy donors (dated by TCRdb to about 2017). Regarding the research as a whole: An earlier analysis of 587 of the donors reported roughly 300 Gb of sequence data and some 110 million unique TCR beta sequences obtained from roughly 180 million T cells. Typing coverage varied by locus: about 620-630 donors for A, B, C, DRB1 and DQB1; approximately 500 for DQA1; approximately 570 for DPA1; around 490 for DPB1. To predict cytomegalovirus infection status, the study combined high-throughput TCR immunosequencing, statistical association of individual TCRs with disease status, and machine learning. Alongside the repertoire data, information on donor age, sex, ethnicity and CMV serostatus was compiled. To decide whether each TCR beta V gene segment behaved as functional or pseudogenic, an earlier analysis of approximately 600 of the donors relied on high-throughput TCR beta sequencing. Rather than using new phenotypic data, the later analysis identified candidate immune exposures from TCR beta sequences and from how often those sequences occurred across donors. The aim of the study was to test whether cataloging public T cell receptors could identify signatures of past pathogen exposure. HLA typing included class I and class II loci at four-digit resolution. The genetic ancestry cluster associated with self-reported Caucasian donors included around 76% of the approximately 410 genotyped donors. The study used immunosequencing to profile the T cell repertoires of approximately 650 subjects and linked those repertoires to cytomegalovirus serostatus. Besides the first cohort of 666 subjects, a separate validation cohort made up of 120 different subjects was used. Several DR-DQ haplotypes were treated as single units for association and clustering because of strong linkage in the cohort. A later analysis re-analyzed previously published TCR beta repertoires from roughly 690 donors and added high-resolution HLA genotyping to study TCR occurrence patterns. All discovery cohort repertoires had been generated using a single sequencing platform. On average, 235,054 unique TCR beta nucleotide sequences were sequenced per donor among 398 genotyped donors of the cohort, with around 19% of those sequences being non-productive. An early release covering roughly 640 HLA-typed donors comprised about 310 gigabases of sequencing data and 65 million to 100 million unique TCR sequences. A later genetic analysis used genome-wide SNP genotypes for about 55% of the 666 donors, treating that subset as a discovery cohort.

V is pared back by 7 bases and J by 5 bases, with 20 bases lying between the germline termini. The CDR3 numbers 16 residues from cysteine through phenylalanine. The CDR3 DNA has 48 bases and is translated from base 1. CDR1 MDHEN and CDR2 SYDVKM were looked up in the germline V gene. Beyond this particular receptor, the publication reports: According to the authors, the approach could potentially be generalized to other disease states and immunological phenotypes. Roughly uniform sequencing depth across donors was assumed in presence/absence analyses, although this assumption may not hold. Three of the identified cytomegalovirus-associated TCR beta chains were confirmed in vitro to be specific for cytomegalovirus antigens. In a later analysis, some 18,000 TCR beta sequences were associated with specific HLA alleles at a false discovery rate of 0.05. Most TCR sequences were seen in very few donors, while some public TCRs were found in many individuals. Correlated functional status among segregating V segments might reflect linkage disequilibrium, but an unknown experimental factor could not be ruled out. A total of fewer than 200 TCR beta chains were listed by the study as associated with cytomegalovirus. A later analysis reported that several top co-occurrence clusters appeared linked to parvovirus B19, influenza, CMV and Epstein-Barr virus. CMV serostatus was the only immune exposure information available for the cohort. A cluster of highly shared sequence variants was judged likely to be a technical artifact of the sequencing pipeline. Most CMV-associated TCR beta chains appeared to be HLA-restricted in a later analysis, and the HLA associations seemed to be driven largely by CMV exposure. The earlier analysis of some 540 of the donors excluded 15 to 20 rarely observed V segments, including chromosome 9 orphons, because counts were too low. Because the 87-base-pair reads could not distinguish some IMGT-functional V segments, including TRBV6-2 and TRBV6-3, those segments were excluded. In a later analysis, HLA-associated TCR beta chains were found to be more clonally expanded and to have lower generation probabilities than equally common non-associated chains. According to a later analysis, TCR association rates differed among HLA loci, with DRB1 alleles showing the most associated TCRs and HLA-C alleles showing the fewest. The classifier was reported to diagnose cytomegalovirus status with high specificity and sensitivity in both the original and validation cohorts. A further reported finding was that TCR beta sequences accurately predicted the HLA-A and HLA-B alleles for most subjects in the first cohort. When HLA alleles, especially DR and DQ, strongly co-occurred, TCR associations were difficult to assign to individual alleles. Compared with the 666-donor mean, donors in an Asian-associated ancestry cluster had fewer N-insertions in productive TCRs, according to a later genetic analysis. Because some donors lacked HLA typing at each locus, the association tests relied only on the typed subset. Only TCR beta chains were sequenced in this cohort, and the absence of alpha or paired-chain data limited detectable features. Broadly in line with IMGT annotations, most TCR beta V segments showed up in productive rearrangements about 87% or about 30% of the time in an earlier analysis of several hundred of the donors. An association between a missense DCLRE1C variant and V-gene and J-gene trimming of TCR beta chains was found in a later genetic analysis and replicated in an independent cohort.

On this clone itself: What antigen it recognizes has not been identified. No much larger clone is present one base from it, and per-base qualities are unavailable.

In total, roughly 670 healthy bone marrow donors made up the cohort. At the time of sampling, all cohort members were nominally healthy, though unrecorded immune exposures were likely present. The donor tested CMV seropositive and was one of the 289 seropositive cohort members. Each donor provided a peripheral blood sample, and peripheral blood mononuclear cells were used for TCR beta sequencing. Genomic DNA extraction from the blood cell samples was performed with the Qiagen DNeasy Blood Extraction Kit. The library relied on the immunoSEQ multiplex PCR assay. A mixture of 60 forward primers for TCR Vbeta segments and 13 reverse primers for TCR Jbeta segments was used in the multiplex PCR. Amplification of the CDR3 region of rearranged TCR beta genes was performed with a multiplex PCR assay on genomic DNA. Amplified TCR beta libraries were sequenced as 87-base-pair reads on the Illumina HiSeq System. Per the original workflow: A later analysis tallied 75 million to 95 million unique TCR beta chains across the roughly 610 repertoires, and some 12 million of those chains were shared by two or more donors. To remove PCR and sequencing errors, raw reads were error-corrected and collapsed into unique sequences using a nearest-neighbor algorithm that merged closely related sequences. CDR3 sequences were aligned to IMGT reference sequences to assign V, D and J gene segments. For a sequence to be retained, a match of at least six nucleotides was required to both a V gene segment and a J gene segment. A rearrangement was called productive if the CDR3 had no stop codons and remained in frame with V and J, and every other rearrangement was called non-productive. CDR3 was defined according to IMGT convention as the region running from the second conserved V-encoded cysteine to the conserved J-encoded phenylalanine. In an earlier analysis of more than 550 of the donors, sequences lacking an unambiguous match to a single V gene segment were excluded. In an earlier analysis of about 590 of the donors, a V segment was called functional when productive rearrangements were above 56.7%, and segregating when the standard deviation between donors exceeded 5%. A statistical classification framework was developed to diagnose cytomegalovirus status using the catalog of TCR beta chain sequences. V and J gene assignment, in a later analysis, came from comparing TCR nucleotide sequences with IMGT/GENE-DB human TR gene sequences. Using the TCRdist pipeline, a later analysis assigned CDR3 sequences along with most-parsimonious VDJ recombination scenarios. A later analysis defined each TCR beta chain by its CDR3 amino acid sequence plus V-gene family, and excluded reads lacking a unique V-gene family. As a way to deal with suspected cross-contamination and a sequencing artifact, a later analysis dropped approximately 570 nucleotide sequences that were highly shared and had low generation probability. For each public chain, a later analysis derived a clonal expansion index from normalized ranks of inferred template counts within each repertoire. In a later analysis, generation probabilities were computed using a VDJ recombination model fitted to out-of-frame rearrangements, and the results were checked against IGoR. A later analysis scored TCR-TCR, TCR-HLA and TCR-CMV co-occurrence with hypergeometric tests, applying a repertoire-size bias correction to TCR pairs. In a later analysis, false discovery rates were estimated by permuting HLA or CMV assignments 20 times. In a later analysis, co-occurring TCRs were grouped using DBSCAN, with TCRdist sequence similarity added in when clustering inside HLA-allele-positive subsets. Co-occurrence clustering excluded repertoires with fewer than 30,000 or more than 120,000 public chains, plus five with anomalous nucleotide sharing. The table was pulled from immuneACCESS by TCRdb, which kept in-frame rearrangements only. Such tables lose some clones; where checked, under half of the loss comes from unresolved V genes, and the rest has no known cause. That table gives V, J and clone size, and the DNA gave D and trimming. This sample gives around 91,000 clones in total; around 80% of them show up just once. The ten largest account for 4% to 5.5% of the sample.

Sequenced sample: PBMCs. This clonotype originated in a male donor in good health and CMV-seropositive. The rearranged chain carries TRBV28 and TRBJ2-2; the D gene is perhaps TRBD2, on 5 matching bases. For the CDR3, the sequence is CASTPRPSGFTGELFF. The nucleotide sequence is given as TGTGCCAGCACCCCTAGGCCCAGCGGTTTTACCGGGGAGCTGTTTTTT.